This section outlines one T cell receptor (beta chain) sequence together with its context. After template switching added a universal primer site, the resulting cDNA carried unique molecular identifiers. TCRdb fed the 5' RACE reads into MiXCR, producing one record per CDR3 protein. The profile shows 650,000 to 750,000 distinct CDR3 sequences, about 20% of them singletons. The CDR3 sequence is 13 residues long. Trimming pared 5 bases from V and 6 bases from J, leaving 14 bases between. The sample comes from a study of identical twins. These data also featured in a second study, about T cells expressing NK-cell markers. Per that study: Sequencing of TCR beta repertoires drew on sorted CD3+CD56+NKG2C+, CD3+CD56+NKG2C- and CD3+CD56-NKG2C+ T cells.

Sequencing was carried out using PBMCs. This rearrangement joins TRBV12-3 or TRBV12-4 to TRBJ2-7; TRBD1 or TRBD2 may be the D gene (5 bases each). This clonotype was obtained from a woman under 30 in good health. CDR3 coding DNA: TGTGCCAGCAGTCCGGGGACGGCGGGCGAGCAGTACTTC. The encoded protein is CASSPGTAGEQYF.